Below are 30 T cell receptor beta chains sequenced from a single sample in a study of T cells expressing NK-cell markers. Following a re-call of the 5' RACE reads, TCRdb has one entry per CDR3 protein and lacks DNA. The sample is made up of 500,000 to 600,000 distinct CDR3 sequences, and the top ten hold approximately 3.6% of it. The specimen sequenced was blood T cells: a sorted CD56 or NKG2C T cell subset, CD4+ or CD8+ T cells, or bulk PBMC T cells (not recorded which). All receptors come from a man between 18 and 29 years old in good health.

The chain uses TRBV12-3 or TRBV12-4 and TRBJ1-1; absent DNA, TCRdb's TRBD1 call cannot be checked. There are 13 residues in the CDR3. The CDR3 region is CASSPPLNTEAFF.

The V gene is TRBV5-5, the J gene TRBJ1-5; TCRdb lists TRBD1, though no DNA is available to test this call. Germline V gene sequence: CDR1 SGHKS, CDR2 YYEKEE (reference sequence). CDR3 length: 17 amino acids. This chain's CDR3 is CASRLGTGGNSNQPQHF.

The chain links TRBV9 to TRBJ2-7; absent DNA, TCRdb's TRBD2 call cannot be checked. Germline V CDR1 and CDR2: SGDLS, YYNGEE. CDR3 length: 15 residues. Here the CDR3 reads CASSPSGRSSYEQYF.

The chain combines TRBV24-1 with TRBJ1-2; TCRdb's D gene call, TRBD1, goes unchecked for lack of DNA. Germline V gene lookup returns CDR1 KGHDR and CDR2 SFDVKD. The CDR3 has 14 amino acids. The CDR3 reads CATSDPGQKYGYTF.

The J gene is TRBJ2-3, the V gene TRBV4-3. The length of the CDR3 is 15 residues. Germline CDR1 and CDR2: LGHNA and YSLEER. This CDR3 is CASSQDGISTDTQYF.

The rearrangement joins TRBV27 to TRBJ1-1. Germline-derived CDR1 and CDR2 are MNHEY and SMNVEV (reference sequence). This CDR3 has 13 amino acids. The CDR3: CASSQLENTEAFF.

This chain connects TRBV15 to TRBJ2-4; checking the TCRdb D call of TRBD1 is not possible without DNA. This CDR3 is built from 13 residues. Germline CDR1 and CDR2: LNHNV and YYDKDF (reference sequence). The CDR3 sequence is CATSGQGGDIQYF.

The J gene is TRBJ2-7, the V gene TRBV5-6; TCRdb's D gene call, TRBD1, goes unchecked for lack of DNA. Per the germline V gene, CDR1 is SGHDT and CDR2 is YYEEEE. This CDR3 contains 14 residues. CDR3: CASSFPGQIYEQYF.

J is TRBJ1-1 and V is TRBV25-1. The CDR3 runs to 13 residues. The germline V gene encodes CDR1 MGHDK and CDR2 SYGVNS. The CDR3 is CASSGGVKAEAFF.

The chain is built from TRBV7-9 and TRBJ2-3; TCRdb names TRBD1, which stays unverified in the absence of DNA. From germline, CDR1 is SEHNR and CDR2 FQNEAQ (reference sequence). This CDR3 is 16 amino acids long. CDR3 protein: CASSHLQELSTDTQYF.

V gene TRBV9 combines with J gene TRBJ2-1; TCRdb returns TRBD2, unconfirmable since there is no DNA. The CDR3 is 15 amino acids. Germline CDR1 reads SGDLS; CDR2 reads YYNGEE. CDR3: CASSSGLGPVDEQFF.

The chain links TRBV5-5 to TRBJ1-5; TCRdb's D call, TRBD1, is unchecked because there is no DNA. Germline V gene lookup returns CDR1 SGHKS and CDR2 YYEKEE (reference sequence). This CDR3 contains 15 residues. The CDR3 protein is CASSPRTGGHQPQHF.

This chain's CDR3 is CSVGGFRLRETQYF. V is TRBV29-1 and J is TRBJ2-5; without DNA, the TCRdb call of TRBD2 cannot be checked. Germline loops: CDR1 SQVTM, CDR2 ANQGSEA. CDR3 size: 14 residues.

The chain recombines TRBV7-8 with TRBJ1-5; as DNA is missing, the TRBD1 call by TCRdb cannot be tested. Germline V lookup: CDR1 SGHVS, CDR2 FQNEAQ. The CDR3 has 17 residues. CDR3 in amino acids: CASSLGSLGIGNQPQHF.

J is TRBJ2-7 and V is TRBV29-1; the D call of TRBD1 rests on TCRdb alone, since no DNA is present to check it. Looked up from germline, CDR1 is SQVTM and CDR2 is ANQGSEA. The CDR3 contains 13 residues. The CDR3 spells CSVEFGQGYEQYF.

The chain combines TRBV6-2 or TRBV6-3 with TRBJ2-1; the D call from TCRdb, TRBD2, cannot be confirmed without DNA. CDR3 length equals 13 residues. Germline CDR1 is MNHEY and CDR2 is SVGEGT. CDR3: CASSRLVGVEQFF.

The chain joins TRBV7-2 to TRBJ2-3; TCRdb returns TRBD2, unconfirmable since there is no DNA. Germline CDR1 SGHTA, CDR2 FQGNSA. The length of the CDR3 is 16 residues. The CDR3 sequence: CASSFSSGRAVNTQYF.

The CDR3 spells CASSYLGGRGNQPQHF. The J gene is TRBJ1-5, the V gene TRBV6-5. Germline V gene data show CDR1 as MNHEY and CDR2 as SVGAGI. This CDR3 spans 16 amino acids.

The chain carries TRBV29-1 and TRBJ2-4. The CDR3 runs to 13 residues. Germline V lookup: CDR1 SQVTM, CDR2 ANQGSEA. The CDR3 sequence: CSVFQGAKNIQYF.

The chain is built from TRBV19 and TRBJ2-3; TCRdb gives TRBD2 as the D gene, but with no DNA this cannot be confirmed. The CDR3 is made up of 15 amino acids. In germline, CDR1 is LNHDA, CDR2 SQIVND (reference sequence). This CDR3 reads CASKGLAGFTDTQYF. The full variable domain, with the rest looked up from reference TRBV19 and TRBJ2-3, is DGGITQSPKYLFRKEGQNVTLSCEQNLNHDAMYWYRQDPGQGLRLIYYSQIVNDFQKGDIAEGYSVSREKKESFPLTVTSAQKNPTAFYLCASKGLAGFTDTQYFGPGTRLTVL.

The rearrangement uses TRBV19 and TRBJ1-5; TCRdb selects TRBD1, and the lack of DNA leaves this call unchecked. The CDR3 runs to 13 residues. Germline loops: CDR1 LNHDA, CDR2 SQIVND (reference sequence). The CDR3: CASTYTGNQPQHF.

This chain connects TRBV7-8 to TRBJ2-1; TCRdb calls TRBD2, which cannot be checked without DNA. CDR1 and CDR2 (germline): SGHVS, FQNEAQ. This CDR3 spans 16 amino acids. CDR3: CASSLARGGMRNEQFF.

V gene TRBV10-3 combines with J gene TRBJ2-1; TCRdb returns TRBD2, unconfirmable since there is no DNA. Germline V gives CDR1 ENHRY, CDR2 SYGVKD. This CDR3 region has 15 residues. The CDR3 protein is CAISVWAFSYNEQFF.

V usage is TRBV6-1 and J usage is TRBJ2-7; without DNA, the TCRdb call of TRBD1 cannot be checked. Per germline, CDR1 MNHNS and CDR2 SASEGT. This CDR3 has 13 residues. The chain's CDR3 is CASIGTGEGEQYF.

V and J are TRBV28 and TRBJ2-7; the TRBD1 assignment by TCRdb is unverifiable without DNA. This CDR3 is built from 15 residues. Germline loops: CDR1 MDHEN, CDR2 SYDVKM. Here the CDR3 reads CASSGKTGLTYEQYF.

The rearrangement links TRBV5-4 to TRBJ1-2. The germline gives CDR1 SGHNT, CDR2 YYREEE (reference sequence). There are 11 residues in the CDR3. The chain's CDR3 is CASSLGTYYTF.

The chain links TRBV5-1 to TRBJ2-1; TCRdb indicates TRBD1, and absent DNA this call remains unverified. The CDR3 spans 15 residues. Germline lookup yields CDR1 SGHRS and CDR2 YFSETQ. The CDR3 sequence is CASSETGTTYNEQFF.

This sequence joins TRBV20-1 and TRBJ1-1; TCRdb reports TRBD1, a call that lacks DNA to check it against. The length of the CDR3 is 15 residues. The V gene's germline CDR1 is DFQATT and CDR2 SNEGSKA (reference sequence). The chain's CDR3 is CSAYPGQRGRTEAFF.

This sequence joins TRBV5-1 and TRBJ2-7; TCRdb reports TRBD2, a call that lacks DNA to check it against. The germline V gene has CDR1 SGHRS and CDR2 YFSETQ. The CDR3 spans 13 residues. CDR3: CASSLYPAEPAYF.

The gene calls are TRBV10-3 and TRBJ2-1; lacking DNA, the TRBD2 call made by TCRdb goes unchecked. CDR1 is ENHRY, CDR2 SYGVKD, per germline. The CDR3 has 16 amino acids. The CDR3 protein is CAISEPTSGRANEQFF.